Shown below are 8 T cell receptor beta chains from a single sample sequenced in a study of blood T cell repertoires in COVID-19. The data were produced by immunoSEQ multiplex PCR, yet TCRdb's version contains in-frame clones alone and is incomplete. The sample has roughly 450,000 clones; 90% are singletons. The sample taken for sequencing was PBMCs or T cells enriched from blood (not recorded which). The source is a man between 18 and 29 years old who had recovered from COVID-19.

This chain links TRBV6-1 with TRBJ2-1; 8 bases agree with TRBD1. CDR3 length: 13 residues. In germline, CDR1 is MNHNS, CDR2 SASEGT. Trimming at V came to 2 bases and at J to 8 bases, leaving 2 bases not matched to a gene. The CDR3: CASSENRGYEQFF. The CDR3 DNA sequence: TGTGCCAGCAGTGAAAACAGGGGGTATGAGCAGTTCTTC.

The chain carries TRBV3-1 (or the pseudogene TRBV3-2) and TRBJ1-5; D is unresolved. The CDR3 sequence is 17 residues long. With 0 bases removed from V and 2 bases from J, the gap between germline ends came to 14 bases. Germline V lookup: CDR1 LGHDT, CDR2 YNNKEL (reference sequence). CDR3 nucleotides: TGTGCCAGCAGCCAAGATACCAATCACTTGGGCAATCAGCCCCAGCATTTT. This gives the protein CASSQDTNHLGNQPQHF.

The chain joins TRBV2 to TRBJ2-7, with TRBD2 matching over 11 bases. The germline gives CDR1 SNHLY, CDR2 FYNNEI. The V gene end was trimmed by 4 bases and the J gene end by 3 bases; junction bases not matched to a gene: 5. The CDR3 has 15 amino acids. Written as DNA, the CDR3 is TGTGCCAGCAGTGCCGTAGCGGGAGGGATCTACGAGCAGTACTTC. This sequence encodes CASSAVAGGIYEQYF.

V usage is TRBV30 and J usage is TRBJ1-1, with a weak D call TRBD1 (5 bases). The germline V gene has CDR1 GTSNPN and CDR2 SVGIG (reference sequence). The V end was cut by 5 bases, the J end by 3 bases, with 13 bases between. This CDR3 comprises 13 residues. CDR3 DNA sequence: TGTGCCTGGGAAGACAGCGGGGACACTGAAGCTTTCTTT. Protein: CAWEDSGDTEAFF.

J is TRBJ1-2 and V is TRBV6-5; 7 positions agree with TRBD1. The V segment lost 6 bases and the J segment 5 bases; nucleotides outside the gene matches: 6. CDR1 is MNHEY and CDR2 is SVGAGI in the germline V gene. This CDR3 contains 13 residues. CDR3 in amino acids: CASSPQGWYGYTF. The CDR3 nucleotides read TGTGCCAGCAGCCCACAGGGGTGGTATGGCTACACCTTC.

This clone was seen more than once but under ten times. The V and J genes are TRBV5-8 and TRBJ1-2, with TRBD1 matching 7 bases. The CDR3 loop spans 15 amino acids. Germline lookup yields CDR1 SGHTS and CDR2 YDEGEE. V lost 6 bases, J lost 0 bases, and 8 bases stayed unmatched. The CDR3: CASTHNGQANYGYTF. CDR3 DNA: TGTGCCAGCACCCATAATGGACAGGCTAACTATGGCTACACCTTC.

This chain connects TRBV7-8 to TRBJ1-2; 7 positions match TRBD1. With V trimmed by 5 bases and J by 4 bases, 7 bases remained unmatched. The CDR3 consists of 14 residues. CDR1 and CDR2 from the germline V gene are SGHVS and FQNEAQ. The CDR3 spells CASSPRGQRYGYTF. CDR3 nucleotide sequence: TGTGCCAGCAGCCCGAGGGGACAGCGCTATGGCTACACCTTC. Drawing the rest from reference TRBV7-8 and TRBJ1-2, the complete variable domain is GAGVSQSPRYKVAKRGQDVALRCDPISGHVSLFWYQQALGQGPEFLTYFQNEAQLDKSGLPSDRFFAERPEGSVSTLKIQRTQQEDSAVYLCASSPRGQRYGYTFGSGTRLTVV.

The genes are TRBV4-1 and TRBJ2-1; D perhaps matches TRBD1 (6 bases). The length of the CDR3 is 14 residues. Trimming removed 1 base from V and 8 bases from J, with 12 bases in between. Germline CDR1 reads MGHRA; CDR2 reads YSYEKL. The DNA for the CDR3 is TGCGCCAGCAGCCAAGTTATTCCAGGGGATGAGCAGTTCTTC. It yields the protein CASSQVIPGDEQFF.